This T cell receptor (beta chain) is from a study of CD8+ T cells in alopecia areata. cDNA serving as the sequencing template came from extracted, reverse transcribed RNA. Some clones are missing from TCRdb's copy, which holds only in-frame ones; the method was immunoSEQ multiplex PCR. The data contain about 130,000 clones, roughly 50% of them singletons. The CDR3 is made up of 13 amino acids. Trimming stripped 4 bases from V and 6 bases from J, with 12 bases between. From germline, CDR1 is SGHDN and CDR2 FVKESK. V usage is TRBV14 and J usage is TRBJ1-1; no reliable D call. The sample consisted of CD4+ T cells sorted from blood, taken at week 0. The sequence came from a human donor with alopecia areata. CDR3 region: CASSLTSWAEAFF. The DNA for the CDR3 is TGTGCCAGCAGCCTGACTAGTTGGGCTGAAGCTTTCTTT.